This T cell receptor (beta chain) was found in a study of blood T cell repertoires in COVID-19. Here immunoSEQ multiplex PCR was the method, and the copy in TCRdb shows in-frame clones only, minus some. The table includes about 230,000 clones, just under 90% detected once. The junction had 4 bases not matched to a gene; V was cut back by 4 bases and J by 0 bases. Looked up from germline, CDR1 is GTSNPN and CDR2 is SVGIG (reference sequence). CDR3 size: 15 residues. The chain carries TRBV30 and TRBJ2-1; 9 bases map to TRBD2. The TCR comes from a woman in her 30s with acute COVID-19. Sample: PBMCs or T cells enriched from blood (not recorded which). CDR3 DNA: TGTGCCTGGACCCAGGGACTAGCCTCCTACAATGAGCAGTTCTTC. Translating gives CAWTQGLASYNEQFF.